This TCR beta chain came from a study of cytomegalovirus exposure and HLA in healthy donors. The PCR was carried out with 60 Vbeta primers and 13 Jbeta primers. TCRdb's table, derived via immunoSEQ multiplex PCR, lists solely in-frame clones and lacks some. The sample has 100,000 or so clones; 74% are singletons. Trimming took 3 bases from V and 2 from J, leaving 8 bases between them. CDR1 is MGHDK, CDR2 SYGVNS, per germline. The CDR3 is 15 residues long. The TCR sequence derives from a man aged 50 to 60 in good health and CMV-seropositive. J is TRBJ2-6 and V is TRBV25-1, with D possibly TRBD1 on 6 matching bases. Sequencing was carried out using PBMCs. The CDR3 region is CASSDYRAGANVLTF. DNA of the CDR3: TGTGCCAGCAGTGACTACAGGGCTGGGGCCAACGTCCTGACTTTC.